This T cell receptor (beta chain) was captured by sequencing in a study of regulatory T cells in long-lasting Graves disease. The TCR beta library used iRepertoire HTBI primers with Arm-PCR amplification of CDR3. TCRdb reprocessed the multiplex PCR reads with MiXCR, giving one entry per CDR3 protein. The table has 550,000 or so distinct CDR3 sequences, about 11% seen once. This CDR3 region has 15 residues. The germline V gene has CDR1 SGHRS and CDR2 YFSETQ. Trimming removed 4 bases from V and 3 bases from J, with 13 bases in between. Indicated time point: newly diagnosed GD, antithyroid drugs for less than 3 months. PBMC RNA served as the TCR library source. This clonotype was seen more than once but under ten times. The same data also contributed to another study, on T cells in Graves' hyperthyroidism and ophthalmopathy.

The clonotype originates from a woman in her thirties with Graves disease. This chain links TRBV5-1 with TRBJ2-2, with D uncertain. The sample consisted of peripheral blood mononuclear cells (PBMCs), taken at new diagnosis, from a patient treated with antithyroid drugs. The chain's CDR3 is CASSPWGVDTGELFF. CDR3 nucleotide sequence: TGCGCCAGCAGCCCGTGGGGTGTGGACACCGGGGAGCTGTTTTTT.